Included here is one TCR beta chain sequence, with context. Its antigen is not yet known. Qualities for individual bases were not recorded, and no much larger clone is one base off. TCRdb names Illumina NovaSeq 6000 as the instrument used. TCRalpha and TCRbeta cDNA libraries were built by 5'RACE with constant-segment primers, adding sample barcodes and unique molecular identifiers. Trizol reagent was used to extract RNA from every sample. Library amplification was performed in two PCR steps, and a second sample barcode and Illumina TruSeq adapters were introduced in the second step. Sequencing of the libraries was done on an Illumina NovaSeq, producing 2 x 150 bp paired-end reads. On the study's bioinformatics: With migec v1.2.7, reads were demultiplexed and then collapsed into UMI-guided consensus sequences. With mixcr v2.1.11, UMI consensuses were aligned to TRA and TRB V and J templates and assembled into clonotypes. A clonotype was counted as expanded or contracted only if both edgeR and NoisET called the change significant, with noise models trained on biological replicates. For edgeR calls, a false discovery rate-adjusted p below 0.01 and a log2 fold-change threshold of 1 were applied. PCA with hierarchical clustering of max-normalized trajectories of the 1000 most abundant clonotypes was used as exploratory dynamics analysis. Separately sequenced CD4+ and CD8+ repertoires were used to assign the CD4 or CD8 phenotype of responding clones. TCRdb's own reprocessing of the public reads used fastp at Q25 and MiXCR and kept productive beta chains. Every CDR3 protein is listed once, alongside the most common genes and DNA of its rows. The authors' filters were not applied to this entry. For this sample the table gives 470,000 or so distinct CDR3 sequences, of which around 19% were detected only once. The biggest ten clones account for approximately 8.1% of the sample.

The data were obtained in a study of T-cell memory formation after mild COVID-19 (dated by TCRdb to the early 2020s). Background on the whole study: Most TCR sequence clusters were specific to one of the two donors. In a couple of donors, T-cell clones that expanded and contracted after mild COVID-19 were followed by sequencing TCRalpha and TCRbeta repertoires longitudinally. Two young, previously healthy adult volunteers, one female and one male, were included in the cohort.

Results the study describes overall, beyond this receptor: Only two mild cases were covered in the study, and larger cohorts including severe cases with pre-infection samples were considered necessary. Balanced CD4/CD8 phenotypes were observed for clones contracting from day 15 to 85, whereas a bias towards CD4+ was observed for a second wave of clones expanding from day 15 to 37. Some responding clones were detected in pre-infection memory, which suggested that pre-existing cross-reactive memory T cells had joined the SARS-CoV-2 response. Whether the second-wave clones peaking on day 37 were SARS-CoV-2 specific was not confirmed. Contracting CD4+ clones were located mainly in the CM and EM memory subsets, whereas CD8+ clones were found to be enriched in EMRA.

Relative to germline, V is 5 bases shorter and J is 2 bases shorter, with 15 bases between their ends. CDR1 is given as SGHTA and CDR2 as FQGTGA, both from the germline V gene. The CDR3 numbers 15 residues from cysteine through phenylalanine. Here the CDR3 DNA is all that survives: 45 bases in frame from base 1. Ficoll-Paque density gradient centrifugation was used to isolate PBMCs. This TCR derives from an adult woman who had mild COVID-19 (a few samples of this study predate the infection). The sample titles of this study are shuffled in the database, so cell type and time point are left out; the donor was told from shared clones. The sequencing input was PBMCs or a T cell subset sorted from them (not recorded which). The V and J genes are TRBV7-3 and TRBJ1-1; possibly the D gene is TRBD1, per 6 matching bases. The DNA is TGTGCCAGCAGCATAAATCCGGGACACAACACTGAAGCTTTCTTT. The resulting protein is CASSINPGHNTEAFF.